This section outlines one T cell receptor (beta chain) sequence together with its context. Its antigen remains unknown. CDR3 length: 14 amino acids. V was clipped by 1 base and J by 8 bases, with 11 bases between them. TCRdb re-analysed the RT-PCR reads in MiXCR, keeping a single row per CDR3 protein. Here the sample spans about half a million distinct CDR3 sequences, roughly 25% being singletons. This specimen comes from a study of response to subunit inactivated influenza vaccine. Study conclusions and caveats: With each seasonal influenza vaccination, the authors suggested, few new T cells are recruited.

The TCR was taken from a man between 45 and 60 years old who received an inactivated influenza vaccine. The V and J genes are TRBV12-3 or TRBV12-4 and TRBJ1-4; no clear D gene. The material sequenced was CD4+ T cells sorted from PBMCs, taken around 5 days after vaccination. CDR3 bases: TGTGCCAGCAGTTTAGGAGAGGTAGGGGAAAAACTGTTTTTT. Encoded protein: CASSLGEVGEKLFF.